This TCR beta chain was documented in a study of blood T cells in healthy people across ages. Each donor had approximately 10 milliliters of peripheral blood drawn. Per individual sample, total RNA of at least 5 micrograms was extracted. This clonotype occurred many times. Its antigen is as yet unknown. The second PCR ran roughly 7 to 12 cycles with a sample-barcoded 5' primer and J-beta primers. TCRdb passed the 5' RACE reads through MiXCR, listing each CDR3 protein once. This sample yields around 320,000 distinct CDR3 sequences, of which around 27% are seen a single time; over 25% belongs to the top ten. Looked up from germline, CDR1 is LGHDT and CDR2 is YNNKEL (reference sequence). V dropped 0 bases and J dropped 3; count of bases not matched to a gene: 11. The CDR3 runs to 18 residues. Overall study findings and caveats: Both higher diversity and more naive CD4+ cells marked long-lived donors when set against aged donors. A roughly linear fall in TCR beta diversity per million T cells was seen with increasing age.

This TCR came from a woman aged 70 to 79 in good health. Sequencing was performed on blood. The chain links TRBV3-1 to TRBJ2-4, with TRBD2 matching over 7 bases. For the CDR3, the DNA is TGTGCCAGCAGCCAAGATCGGGGCGGGAGAGTTGGCAAAAACATTCAGTACTTC. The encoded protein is CASSQDRGGRVGKNIQYF.